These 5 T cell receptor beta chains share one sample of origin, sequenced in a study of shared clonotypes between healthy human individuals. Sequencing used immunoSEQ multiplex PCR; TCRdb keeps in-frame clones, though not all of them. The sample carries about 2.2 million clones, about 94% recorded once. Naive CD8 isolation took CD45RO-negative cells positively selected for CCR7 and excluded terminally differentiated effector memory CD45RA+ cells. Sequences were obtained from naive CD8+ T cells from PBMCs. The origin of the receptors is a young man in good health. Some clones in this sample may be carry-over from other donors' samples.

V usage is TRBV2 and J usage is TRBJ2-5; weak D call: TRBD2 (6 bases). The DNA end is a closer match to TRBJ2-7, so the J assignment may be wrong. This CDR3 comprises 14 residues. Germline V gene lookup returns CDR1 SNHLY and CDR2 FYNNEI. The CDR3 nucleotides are TGTGCCAGCAGTGCATCGGGACTGATATACGAGCAGTACTTC. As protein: CASSASGLIYEQYF.

CDR3 coding DNA: TGCAGCGTTGAAGATGGGCGGTACGCCTACGAGCAGTACTTC. This codes for CSVEDGRYAYEQYF. This chain links TRBV29-1 with TRBJ2-7, with D uncertain. The germline V gene encodes CDR1 SQVTM and CDR2 ANQGSEA. The V end was cut by 0 bases, the J end by 2 bases, with 11 bases between. The length of the CDR3 is 14 residues.

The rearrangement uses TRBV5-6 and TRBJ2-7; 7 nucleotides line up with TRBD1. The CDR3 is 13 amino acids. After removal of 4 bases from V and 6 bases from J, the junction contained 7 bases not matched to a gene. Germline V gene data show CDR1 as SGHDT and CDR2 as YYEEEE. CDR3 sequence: CASSDRQGPEQYF. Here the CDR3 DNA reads TGTGCCAGCAGCGATAGACAGGGCCCCGAGCAGTACTTC.

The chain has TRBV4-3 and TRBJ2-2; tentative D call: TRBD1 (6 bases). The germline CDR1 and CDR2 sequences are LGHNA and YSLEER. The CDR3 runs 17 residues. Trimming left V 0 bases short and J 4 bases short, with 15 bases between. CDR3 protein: CASSQDPGPGATGELFF. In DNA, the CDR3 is TGCGCCAGCAGCCAAGATCCGGGTCCAGGGGCCACCGGGGAGCTGTTTTTT.

The DNA for the CDR3 is TGTGCCAGTAGTATAGTGGGACTAGGAAACAATGAGCAGTTCTTC. Translation gives CASSIVGLGNNEQFF. This chain connects TRBV19 to TRBJ2-1, with TRBD2 matching 8 bases. The ends lost 1 base at V and 5 bases at J; junction bases unmatched: 4. The CDR3 contains 15 residues. Germline-derived CDR1 and CDR2 are LNHDA and SQIVND (reference sequence).